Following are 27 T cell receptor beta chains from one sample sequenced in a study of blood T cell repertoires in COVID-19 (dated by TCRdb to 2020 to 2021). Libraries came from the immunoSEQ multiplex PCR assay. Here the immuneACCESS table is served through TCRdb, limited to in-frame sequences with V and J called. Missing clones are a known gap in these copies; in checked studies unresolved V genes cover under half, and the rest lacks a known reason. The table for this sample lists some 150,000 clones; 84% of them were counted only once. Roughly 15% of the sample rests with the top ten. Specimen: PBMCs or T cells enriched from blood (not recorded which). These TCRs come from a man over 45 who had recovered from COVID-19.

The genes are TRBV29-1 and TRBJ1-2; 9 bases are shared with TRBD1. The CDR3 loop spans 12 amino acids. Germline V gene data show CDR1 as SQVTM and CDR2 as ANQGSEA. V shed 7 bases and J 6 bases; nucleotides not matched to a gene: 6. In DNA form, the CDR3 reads TGCAGCGGGCGGACAGGGGTGGATGGCTACACCTTC. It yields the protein CSGRTGVDGYTF.

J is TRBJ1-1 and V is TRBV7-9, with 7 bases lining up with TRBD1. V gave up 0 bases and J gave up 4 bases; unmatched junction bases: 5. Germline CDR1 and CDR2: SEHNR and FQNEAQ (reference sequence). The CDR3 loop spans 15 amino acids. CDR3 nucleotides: TGTGCCAGCAGCTTAGCCGACAGGGATGGCACTGAAGCTTTCTTT. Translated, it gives CASSLADRDGTEAFF.

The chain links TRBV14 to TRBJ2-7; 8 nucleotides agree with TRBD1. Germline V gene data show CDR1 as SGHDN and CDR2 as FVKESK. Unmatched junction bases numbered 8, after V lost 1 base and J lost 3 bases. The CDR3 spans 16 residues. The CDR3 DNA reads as TGTGCCAGCAGCCAAGTCTGGGACAGGCTAGGCTACGAGCAGTACTTC. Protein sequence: CASSQVWDRLGYEQYF. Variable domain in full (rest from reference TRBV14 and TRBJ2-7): EAGVTQFPSHSVIEKGQTVTLRCDPISGHDNLYWYRRVMGKEIKFLLHFVKESKQDESGMPNNRFLAERTGGTYSTLKVQPAELEDSGVYFCASSQVWDRLGYEQYFGPGTRLTVT.

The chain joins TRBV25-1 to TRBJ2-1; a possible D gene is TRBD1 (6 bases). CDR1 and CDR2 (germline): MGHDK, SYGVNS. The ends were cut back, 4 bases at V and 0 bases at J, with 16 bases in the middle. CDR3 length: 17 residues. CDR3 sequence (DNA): TGTGCCAGCAGTGGTGGGGGCCGGACTGGCTCCTACAATGAGCAGTTCTTC. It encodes CASSGGGRTGSYNEQFF.

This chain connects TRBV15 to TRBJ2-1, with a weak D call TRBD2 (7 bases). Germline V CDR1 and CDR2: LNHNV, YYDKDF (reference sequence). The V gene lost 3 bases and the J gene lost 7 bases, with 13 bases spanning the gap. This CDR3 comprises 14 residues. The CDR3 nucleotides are TGTGCCACCAGCAGGTACGGGGGGCCGAATGAGCAGTTCTTC. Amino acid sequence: CATSRYGGPNEQFF.

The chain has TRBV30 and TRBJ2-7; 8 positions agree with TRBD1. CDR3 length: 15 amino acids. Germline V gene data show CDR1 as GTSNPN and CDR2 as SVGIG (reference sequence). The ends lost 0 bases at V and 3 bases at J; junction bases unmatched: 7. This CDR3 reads CAWSVSLGQGYEQYF. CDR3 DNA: TGTGCCTGGAGTGTTAGTCTAGGACAGGGCTACGAGCAGTACTTC.

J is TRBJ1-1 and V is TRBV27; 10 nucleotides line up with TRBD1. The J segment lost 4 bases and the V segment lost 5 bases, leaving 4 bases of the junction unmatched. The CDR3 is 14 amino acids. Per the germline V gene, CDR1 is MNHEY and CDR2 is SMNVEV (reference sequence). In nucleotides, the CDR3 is TGTGCCAGCAGTCCGGACAGGGGGAGCACTGAAGCTTTCTTT. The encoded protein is CASSPDRGSTEAFF.

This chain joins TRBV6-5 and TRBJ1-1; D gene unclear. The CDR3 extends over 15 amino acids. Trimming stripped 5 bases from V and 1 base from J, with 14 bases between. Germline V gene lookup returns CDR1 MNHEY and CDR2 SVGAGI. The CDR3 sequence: CASSLSGAGNTEAFF. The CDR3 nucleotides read TGTGCCAGCAGTCTATCAGGCGCGGGGAACACTGAAGCTTTCTTT.

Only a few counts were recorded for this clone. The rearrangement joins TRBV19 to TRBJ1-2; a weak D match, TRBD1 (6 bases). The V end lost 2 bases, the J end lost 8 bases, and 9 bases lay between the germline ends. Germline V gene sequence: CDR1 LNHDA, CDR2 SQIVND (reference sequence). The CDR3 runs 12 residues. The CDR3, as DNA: TGTGCCAGTAGTATAACAGGGTGGGGCTACACCTTC. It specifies CASSITGWGYTF.

The CDR3 nucleotides read TGTGCCAGCAGCCTGGGACAGGGTGATGGCTACACCTTC. The encoded protein is CASSLGQGDGYTF. V and J are TRBV11-3 and TRBJ1-2, with 9 bases identical to TRBD1. The CDR3 spans 13 residues. Germline assignment: CDR1 SGHNT and CDR2 YENEEA. Trimming cost V 5 bases and J 6 bases; bases outside gene matches: 4.

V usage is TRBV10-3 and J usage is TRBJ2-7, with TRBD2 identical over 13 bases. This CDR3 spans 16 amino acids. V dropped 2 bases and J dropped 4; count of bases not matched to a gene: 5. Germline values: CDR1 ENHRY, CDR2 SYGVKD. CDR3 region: CAISEGTSGVRYEQYF. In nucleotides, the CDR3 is TGTGCCATCAGTGAGGGGACTAGCGGGGTCAGATACGAGCAGTACTTC.

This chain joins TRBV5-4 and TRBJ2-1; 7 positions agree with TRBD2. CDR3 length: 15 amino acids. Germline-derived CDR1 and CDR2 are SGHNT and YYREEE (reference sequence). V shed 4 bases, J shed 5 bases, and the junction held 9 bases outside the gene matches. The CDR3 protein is CASSPVAGSNNEQFF. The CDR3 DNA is TGTGCCAGCAGCCCGGTAGCGGGCAGTAACAATGAGCAGTTCTTC.

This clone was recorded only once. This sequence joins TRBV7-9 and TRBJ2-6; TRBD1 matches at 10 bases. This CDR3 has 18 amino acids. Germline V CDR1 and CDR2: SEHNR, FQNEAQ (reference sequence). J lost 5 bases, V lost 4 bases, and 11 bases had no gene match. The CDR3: CASSWDRGYRGRANVLTF. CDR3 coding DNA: TGTGCCAGCAGCTGGGACAGGGGATACCGTGGGCGGGCCAACGTCCTGACTTTC.

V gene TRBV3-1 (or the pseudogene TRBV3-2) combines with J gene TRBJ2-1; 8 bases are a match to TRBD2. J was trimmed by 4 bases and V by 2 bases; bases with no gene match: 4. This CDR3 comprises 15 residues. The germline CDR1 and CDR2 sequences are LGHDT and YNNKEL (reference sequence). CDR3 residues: CASSQLSGGYNEQFF. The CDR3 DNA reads TGTGCCAGCAGCCAACTAAGCGGGGGTTACAATGAGCAGTTCTTC.

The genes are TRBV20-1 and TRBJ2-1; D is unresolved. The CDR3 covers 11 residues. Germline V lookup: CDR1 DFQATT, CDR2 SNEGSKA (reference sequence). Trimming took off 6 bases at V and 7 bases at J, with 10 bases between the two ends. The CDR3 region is CSAPQRNEQFF. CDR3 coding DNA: TGCAGTGCCCCCCAGAGGAATGAGCAGTTCTTC.

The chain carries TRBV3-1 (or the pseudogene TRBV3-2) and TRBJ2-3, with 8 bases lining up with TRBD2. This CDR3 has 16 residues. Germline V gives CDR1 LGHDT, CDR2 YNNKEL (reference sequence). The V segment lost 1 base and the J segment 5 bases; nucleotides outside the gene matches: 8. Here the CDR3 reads CASSQGAGGLGDTQYF. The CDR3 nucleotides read TGTGCCAGCAGCCAAGGGGCGGGGGGACTTGGAGATACGCAGTATTTT.

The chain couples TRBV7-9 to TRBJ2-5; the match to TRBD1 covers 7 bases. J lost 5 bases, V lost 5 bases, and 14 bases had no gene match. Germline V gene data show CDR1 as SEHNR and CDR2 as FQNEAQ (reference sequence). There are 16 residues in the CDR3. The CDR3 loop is CASSRSRPTGLETQYF. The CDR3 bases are TGTGCCAGCAGCCGCTCACGACCGACAGGGTTGGAGACCCAGTACTTC.

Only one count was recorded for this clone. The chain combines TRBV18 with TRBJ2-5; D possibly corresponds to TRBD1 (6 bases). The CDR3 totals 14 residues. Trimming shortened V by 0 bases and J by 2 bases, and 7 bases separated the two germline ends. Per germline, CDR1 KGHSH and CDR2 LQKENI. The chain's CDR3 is CASSPPGQQETQYF. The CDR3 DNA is TGTGCCAGCTCACCACCCGGACAGCAAGAGACCCAGTACTTC.

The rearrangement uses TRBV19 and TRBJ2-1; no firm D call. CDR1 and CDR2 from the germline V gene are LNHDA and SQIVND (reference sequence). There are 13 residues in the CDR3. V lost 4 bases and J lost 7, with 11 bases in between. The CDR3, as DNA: TGTGCCAGTAGTACCCGCCCGAGGAATGAGCAGTTCTTC. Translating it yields CASSTRPRNEQFF. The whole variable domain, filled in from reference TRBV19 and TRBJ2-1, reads DGGITQSPKYLFRKEGQNVTLSCEQNLNHDAMYWYRQDPGQGLRLIYYSQIVNDFQKGDIAEGYSVSREKKESFPLTVTSAQKNPTAFYLCASSTRPRNEQFFGPGTRLTVL.

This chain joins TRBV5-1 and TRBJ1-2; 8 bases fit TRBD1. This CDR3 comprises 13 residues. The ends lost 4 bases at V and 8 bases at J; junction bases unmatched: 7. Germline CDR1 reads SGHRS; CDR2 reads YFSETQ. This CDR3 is CASSGGQGNGYTF. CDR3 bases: TGCGCCAGCAGCGGAGGACAGGGAAACGGCTACACCTTC.

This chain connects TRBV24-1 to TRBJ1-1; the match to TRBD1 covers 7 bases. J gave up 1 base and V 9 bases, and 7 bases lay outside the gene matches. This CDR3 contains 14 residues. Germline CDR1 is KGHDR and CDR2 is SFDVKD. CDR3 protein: CATEAQGENTEAFF. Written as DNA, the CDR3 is TGTGCCACCGAGGCCCAGGGGGAGAACACTGAAGCTTTCTTT.

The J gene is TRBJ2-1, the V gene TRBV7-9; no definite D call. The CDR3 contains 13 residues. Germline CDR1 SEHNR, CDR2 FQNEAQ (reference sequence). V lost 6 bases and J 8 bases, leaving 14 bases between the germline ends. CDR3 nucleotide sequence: TGTGCCAGCAGTCTGATACGAGGCGATGAGCAGTTCTTC. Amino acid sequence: CASSLIRGDEQFF.

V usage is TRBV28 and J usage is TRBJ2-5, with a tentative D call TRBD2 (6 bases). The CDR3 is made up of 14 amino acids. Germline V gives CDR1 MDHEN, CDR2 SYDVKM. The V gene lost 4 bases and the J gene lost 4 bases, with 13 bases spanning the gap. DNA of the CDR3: TGTGCCAGCAGTTATTCAGGGCGGGGAGAGACCCAGTACTTC. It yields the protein CASSYSGRGETQYF.

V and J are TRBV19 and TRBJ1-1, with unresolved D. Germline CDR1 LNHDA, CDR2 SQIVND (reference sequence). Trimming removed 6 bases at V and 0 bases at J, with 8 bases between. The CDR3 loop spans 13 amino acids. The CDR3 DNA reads TGTGCCAGTAGGAGGGAGCTGAACACTGAAGCTTTCTTT. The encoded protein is CASRRELNTEAFF.

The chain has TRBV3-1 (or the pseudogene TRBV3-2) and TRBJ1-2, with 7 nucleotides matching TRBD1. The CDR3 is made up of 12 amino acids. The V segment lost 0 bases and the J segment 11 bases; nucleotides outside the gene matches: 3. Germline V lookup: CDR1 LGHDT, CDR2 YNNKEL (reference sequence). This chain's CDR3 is CASSQEGGGYTF. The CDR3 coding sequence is TGTGCCAGCAGCCAAGAAGGGGGCGGTTACACCTTC.

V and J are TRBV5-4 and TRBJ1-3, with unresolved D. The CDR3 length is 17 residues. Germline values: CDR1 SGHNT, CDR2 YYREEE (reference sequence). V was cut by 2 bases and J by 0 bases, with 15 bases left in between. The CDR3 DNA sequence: TGTGCCAGCAGCTTTGGTGCACCTGGGCCCTCTGGAAACACCATATATTTT. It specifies CASSFGAPGPSGNTIYF.

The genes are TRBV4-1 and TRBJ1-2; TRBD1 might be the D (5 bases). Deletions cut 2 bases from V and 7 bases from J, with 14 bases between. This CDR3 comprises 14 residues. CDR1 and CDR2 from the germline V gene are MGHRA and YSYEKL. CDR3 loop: CASSQQGIGSGYTF. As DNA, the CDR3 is TGCGCCAGCAGCCAACAGGGTATTGGATCTGGCTACACCTTC.